Each of the 14 T cell receptor beta chains below was sequenced from the same sample in a study of Graves' ophthalmopathy and Graves' hyperthyroidism. Beta-chain TCR CDR3 regions were amplified from RNA transcripts. A first-round RT-PCR used HTBI primers, followed by a second-round multiplex PCR. TCRdb re-analysed the multiplex PCR reads in MiXCR, keeping a single row per CDR3 protein. This sample has around 40,000 distinct CDR3 sequences, with roughly half found just once. The sequenced sample consisted of peripheral blood. Receptors were obtained from an adult man with Graves' ophthalmopathy.

This rearrangement joins TRBV20-1 to TRBJ1-2; TRBD1 agrees at 7 bases. CDR1 is DFQATT, CDR2 SNEGSKA, per germline (reference sequence). The CDR3 spans 12 residues. CDR3 bases: TGCAGGTCCGGGACAGCTAACTATGGCTACACCTTC. This sequence encodes CRSGTANYGYTF.

This chain links TRBV7-9 with TRBJ2-5; D possibly matches TRBD1 or TRBD2 (5 bases each). Germline assignment: CDR1 SEHNR and CDR2 FQNEAQ (reference sequence). V gave up 5 bases and J gave up 5 bases, with 21 bases separating them. This CDR3 is 16 amino acids long. The CDR3 nucleotides read TGTGCCAGCAGCGACGGGGACGGAGGCTACAATGAGACCCAGTACTTC. Protein: CASSDGDGGYNETQYF.

This clonotype showed up just once. The chain employs TRBV20-1 and TRBJ1-5, with D maybe TRBD1 (6 bases). The CDR3 runs to 14 residues. V was cut by 3 bases and J by 7 bases, with 16 bases left in between. The germline CDR1 and CDR2 sequences are DFQATT and SNEGSKA (reference sequence). CDR3 in DNA: TGCAGTGCTAGTCAGGGGATGGGAGGACAGCCCCAGCATTTT. As protein: CSASQGMGGQPQHF.

The chain links TRBV5-4 to TRBJ2-5, with 8 bases lining up with TRBD1. Germline V gene lookup returns CDR1 SGHNT and CDR2 YYREEE (reference sequence). The CDR3 loop spans 14 amino acids. The junction had 9 bases not matched to a gene; V was cut back by 9 bases and J by 2 bases. CDR3 in amino acids: CAISAGQGQETQYF. CDR3 DNA sequence: TGTGCCATCAGTGCCGGACAGGGACAAGAGACCCAGTACTTC.

This chain uses TRBV2 with TRBJ2-6; 7 bases fit TRBD2. The V and J ends lost 8 bases and 2 bases, in that order; junction bases with no gene match: 3. Per the germline V gene, CDR1 is SNHLY and CDR2 is FYNNEI. This CDR3 spans 14 amino acids. The CDR3 loop is CASPGGTGANVLTF. For the CDR3, the DNA is TGTGCCAGCCCCGGGGGGACTGGGGCCAACGTCCTGACTTTC.

The chain joins TRBV12-3 or TRBV12-4 to TRBJ2-1; possible D gene TRBD2, 6 bases. The CDR3 is made up of 14 amino acids. The V end was cut by 5 bases, the J end by 10 bases, with 18 bases between. The CDR3: CASSPQNGGPEQFF. CDR3 nucleotides: TGTGCCAGCAGTCCCCAAAACGGGGGACCGGAGCAGTTCTTC.

The rearrangement links TRBV14 to TRBJ1-1, with TRBD1 matching over 10 bases. J gave up 4 bases and V 4 bases, and 0 bases lay outside the gene matches. The CDR3 loop spans 13 amino acids. Per germline, CDR1 SGHDN and CDR2 FVKESK. The CDR3 region has the DNA TGTGCCAGCAGCCGGACAGGGGGCACTGAAGCTTTCTTT. It yields the protein CASSRTGGTEAFF.

Notes on this clonotype: Since a much larger clone is just one base distant, this may be a read error. V usage is TRBV6-5 and J usage is TRBJ2-2, with D maybe TRBD2 (5 bases). Germline assignment: CDR1 MNHEY and CDR2 SVGAGI. The CDR3 is 17 amino acids. The CDR3 nucleotides read TGTGCCAGCAGTTACTCGGACGCGGGTTCCAACACCGGGGAGCTGTCTTTT. Translation gives CASSYSDAGSNTGELSF.

This clonotype was counted at least ten times. A much larger clone lies one base from this, so it may be a read error. Here the CDR3 reads CSARDSPTNYGYTF. As DNA, the CDR3 is TGCAGTGCTAGAGATTCGCCAACCAACTATGGCTACACCTTC. The chain uses TRBV20-1 and TRBJ1-2; no definite D call. In germline, CDR1 is DFQATT, CDR2 SNEGSKA (reference sequence). CDR3 length: 14 residues. V was cut by 0 bases and J by 2 bases, with 10 bases left in between.

The chain employs TRBV11-2 and TRBJ2-7, with D possibly matching TRBD2 (6 bases). Germline CDR1 reads SGHAT; CDR2 reads FQNNGV. The V and J ends lost 1 base and 3 bases respectively, with 13 bases between them. The CDR3 extends over 15 amino acids. The CDR3 DNA sequence: TGTGCCAGCAGCTTAGGGGGAGGCGGGTTCTACGAGCAGTACTTC. Translated, it gives CASSLGGGGFYEQYF. Full variable domain (remainder filled in from reference TRBV11-2 and TRBJ2-7): EAGVAQSPRYKIIEKRQSVAFWCNPISGHATLYWYQQILGQGPKLLIQFQNNGVVDDSQLPKDRFSAERLKGVDSTLKIQPAKLEDSAVYLCASSLGGGGFYEQYFGPGTRLTVT.

This sequence joins TRBV20-1 and TRBJ1-4, with 7 bases fitting TRBD1. This CDR3 spans 15 amino acids. Germline CDR1 DFQATT, CDR2 SNEGSKA (reference sequence). The V segment lost 7 bases and the J segment 3 bases; nucleotides outside the gene matches: 11. As DNA, the CDR3 is TGCAGTGGGTCACCGACAGGGATGGCTAATGAAAAACTGTTTTTT. This sequence encodes CSGSPTGMANEKLFF.

At least ten counts were recorded for this clonotype. The chain carries TRBV6-5 and TRBJ2-5; 12 positions match TRBD2. This CDR3 has 16 amino acids. Germline CDR1 and CDR2: MNHEY and SVGAGI. Trimming removed 4 bases from V and 5 bases from J; junction bases left unmatched: 8. DNA for the CDR3: TGTGCCAGCAGTTCCCACGGACTAGCGGGGAAGGAGACCCAGTACTTC. Translating it yields CASSSHGLAGKETQYF.

The table lists this clonotype with many counts. The chain employs TRBV12-3 or TRBV12-4 and TRBJ1-1, with a weak D call TRBD1 (5 bases). V dropped 5 bases and J dropped 8 bases, with 12 bases sitting between them. The CDR3 spans 12 residues. The CDR3 spells CASSRDPTEAFF. In DNA, the CDR3 is TGTGCCAGCAGTAGGGACCCCACCGAAGCTTTCTTT.

This clonotype was counted ten times or more. V and J are TRBV7-2 and TRBJ2-1; TRBD2 might be the D (7 bases). Germline V lookup: CDR1 SGHTA, CDR2 FQGNSA. V was cut by 1 base and J by 8 bases, with 18 bases left in between. The CDR3 extends over 16 amino acids. The CDR3 region is CASSLGPGGHLDEQFF. CDR3 in DNA: TGTGCCAGCAGCTTAGGTCCGGGGGGCCATTTAGATGAGCAGTTCTTC.